This T cell receptor beta chain was observed in a study of T cells in Graves' hyperthyroidism and ophthalmopathy. Graves' hyperthyroidism showing no ophthalmopathy progression within 18 months was considered stable. Any patient presenting with uncontrolled infection, other autoimmune disease, pregnancy or lactation was left out. PBMCs stemmed from 10 ml fresh peripheral blood. Study-level findings and limits: The model anticipated ophthalmopathy a median approximately six months pre-onset.

CDR1 SQVTM and CDR2 ANQGSEA come from the germline V gene. V was pared by 4 bases and J by 2 bases, with 12 bases between. The CDR3 is made up of 13 amino acids. As concerns this clonotype: The antigen is unknown.

The CDR3 regions of TCR beta were amplified from RNA transcripts. When the TCR CDR3 underwent first-round RT-PCR, the HTBI primer set was used. Each CDR3 protein gets one entry after TCRdb re-called the multiplex PCR reads with MiXCR. The sample carries approximately 610,000 distinct CDR3 sequences, 16% recorded once. The receptor comes from a woman between 18 and 29 years old with Graves' hyperthyroidism. The chain joins TRBV29-1 to TRBJ2-7; D unclear. Material: blood. CDR3 amino acids: CSVGDRQTYEQYF. DNA of the CDR3: TGCAGCGTTGGTGATAGACAAACCTACGAGCAGTACTTC.